This T cell receptor (beta chain) was documented in a study of shared T cell receptors in the human thymus. The protocol was immunoSEQ multiplex PCR, while the TCRdb copy is restricted to in-frame clones and leaves out a portion. The table records 500,000 to 750,000 clones, over 75% of them present only once. Losses at the gene ends were 5 bases for V and 5 bases for J; bases not matched to a gene: 12. The CDR3 length is 16 residues. Germline values: CDR1 SGHAT, CDR2 FQNNGV. The same sample was also studied in work on human thymus T cells. In that study: Corrective heart surgery yielded resections, and these provided the thymus tissue. Related work found strong thymic repertoire overlap between unrelated individuals.

The rearrangement uses TRBV11-2 and TRBJ1-2, with 9 bases lining up with TRBD1. Material: thymocytes. The clonotype was recovered from a boy under two years old with a congenital heart defect. CDR3 coding DNA: TGTGCCAGCAGCCCCGGTCCTGGGGACAGGGTGTATGGCTACACCTTC. Protein sequence: CASSPGPGDRVYGYTF. The whole variable domain, filled in from reference TRBV11-2 and TRBJ1-2, reads EAGVAQSPRYKIIEKRQSVAFWCNPISGHATLYWYQQILGQGPKLLIQFQNNGVVDDSQLPKDRFSAERLKGVDSTLKIQPAKLEDSAVYLCASSPGPGDRVYGYTFGSGTRLTVV.